The clone carrying this TCR beta chain occurred a few times. Its antigen is as yet unknown. The germline V gene encodes CDR1 MRHNA and CDR2 SNTAGT. Trimming pared 5 bases from V and 4 bases from J, leaving 10 bases between. The CDR3 consists of 13 residues. These data belong to a study of CD8 T cells in ankylosing spondylitis. The study's findings and limits: Disease-linked clones had a CD8+ phenotype and relatively low frequency in peripheral blood. It appeared that ankylosing spondylitis blood was characterized by a TCR beta motif of under ten highly homologous variants.

Using quantitative 5'-RACE with molecular barcodes, the authors made TCR beta libraries. MiXCR, run by TCRdb on the 5' RACE reads, gives a single entry per CDR3 protein. Among 220,000 or so distinct CDR3 sequences listed, 15% to 20% were seen once. Material: blood, either unsorted or a sorted T cell fraction (not recorded which). The receptor's source is a male donor with ankylosing spondylitis. The chain recombines TRBV6-4 with TRBJ2-3, with D uncertain. CDR3 amino acids: CASSPGLPDTQYF. The CDR3 region has the DNA TGTGCCAGCAGTCCGGGCCTCCCAGATACGCAGTATTTT.